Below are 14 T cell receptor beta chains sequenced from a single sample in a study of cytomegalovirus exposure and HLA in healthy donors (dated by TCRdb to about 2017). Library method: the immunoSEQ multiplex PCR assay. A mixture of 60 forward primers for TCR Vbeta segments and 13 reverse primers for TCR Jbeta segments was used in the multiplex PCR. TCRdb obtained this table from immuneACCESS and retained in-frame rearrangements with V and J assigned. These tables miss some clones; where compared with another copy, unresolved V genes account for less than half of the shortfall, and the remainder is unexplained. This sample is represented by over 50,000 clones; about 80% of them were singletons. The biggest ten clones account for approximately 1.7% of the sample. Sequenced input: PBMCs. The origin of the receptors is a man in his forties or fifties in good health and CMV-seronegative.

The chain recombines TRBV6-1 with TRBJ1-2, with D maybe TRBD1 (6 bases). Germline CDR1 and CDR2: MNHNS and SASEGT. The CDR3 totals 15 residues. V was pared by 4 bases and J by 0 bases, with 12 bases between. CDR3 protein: CASSGATGANYGYTF. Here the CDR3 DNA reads TGTGCCAGCAGTGGAGCGACAGGAGCTAACTATGGCTACACCTTC.

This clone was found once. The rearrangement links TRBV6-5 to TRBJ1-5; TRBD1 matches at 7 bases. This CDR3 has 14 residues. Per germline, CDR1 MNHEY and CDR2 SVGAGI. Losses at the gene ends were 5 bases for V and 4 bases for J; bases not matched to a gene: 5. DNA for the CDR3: TGTGCCAGCAGTCGACAGGGACGTAATCAGCCCCAGCATTTT. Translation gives CASSRQGRNQPQHF.

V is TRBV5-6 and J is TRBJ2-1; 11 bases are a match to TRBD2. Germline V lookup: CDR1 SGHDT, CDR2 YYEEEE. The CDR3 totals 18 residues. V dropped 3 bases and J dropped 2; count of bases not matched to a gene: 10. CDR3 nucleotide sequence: TGTGCCAGCAGCTCCATCTTTAGCGGGGGGGGTGCCTACAATGAGCAGTTCTTC. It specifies CASSSIFSGGGAYNEQFF.

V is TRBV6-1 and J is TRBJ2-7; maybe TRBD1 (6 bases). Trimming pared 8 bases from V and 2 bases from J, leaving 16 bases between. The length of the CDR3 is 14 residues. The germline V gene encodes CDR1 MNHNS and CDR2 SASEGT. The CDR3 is CASRRSDSPYEQYV. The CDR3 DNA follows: TGTGCCAGCCGAAGATCGGACAGTCCCTACGAGCAGTACGTC.

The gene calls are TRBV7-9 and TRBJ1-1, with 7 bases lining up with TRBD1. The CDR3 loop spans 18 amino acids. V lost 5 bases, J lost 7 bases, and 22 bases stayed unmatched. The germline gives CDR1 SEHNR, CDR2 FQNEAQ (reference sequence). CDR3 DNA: TGTGCCAGCAGCCCACGAGGGCAAGGGGGCACCCTGGGGGTTGAAGCTTTCTTT. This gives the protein CASSPRGQGGTLGVEAFF.

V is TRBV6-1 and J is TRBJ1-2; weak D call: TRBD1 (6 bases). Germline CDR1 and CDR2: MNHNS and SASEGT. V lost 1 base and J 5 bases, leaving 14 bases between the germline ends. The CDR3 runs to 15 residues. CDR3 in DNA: TGTGCCAGCAGTGAAGGGGCAGGGGCAAATTATGGCTACACCTTC. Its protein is CASSEGAGANYGYTF.

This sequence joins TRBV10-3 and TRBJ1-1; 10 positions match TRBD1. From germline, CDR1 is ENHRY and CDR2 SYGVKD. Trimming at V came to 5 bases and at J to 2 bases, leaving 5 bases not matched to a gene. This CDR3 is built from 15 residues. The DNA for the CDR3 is TGTGCCATCAGTCCCGGGACAGGGGCCAACACTGAAGCTTTCTTT. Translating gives CAISPGTGANTEAFF.

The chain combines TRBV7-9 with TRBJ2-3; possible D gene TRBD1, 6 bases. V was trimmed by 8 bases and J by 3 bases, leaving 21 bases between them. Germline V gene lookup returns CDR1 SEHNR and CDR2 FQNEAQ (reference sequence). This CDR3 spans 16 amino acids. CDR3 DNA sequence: TGTGCCAGCCTCCATACAGGGAACCTACCGACAGATACGCAGTATTTT. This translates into CASLHTGNLPTDTQYF.

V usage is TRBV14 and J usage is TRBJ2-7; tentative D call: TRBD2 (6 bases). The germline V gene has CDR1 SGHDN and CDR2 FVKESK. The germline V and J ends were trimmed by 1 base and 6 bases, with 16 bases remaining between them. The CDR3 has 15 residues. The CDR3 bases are TGTGCCAGCAGCCAAGTGAGCGGCCAGGGAGGCGAGCAGTACTTC. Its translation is CASSQVSGQGGEQYF.

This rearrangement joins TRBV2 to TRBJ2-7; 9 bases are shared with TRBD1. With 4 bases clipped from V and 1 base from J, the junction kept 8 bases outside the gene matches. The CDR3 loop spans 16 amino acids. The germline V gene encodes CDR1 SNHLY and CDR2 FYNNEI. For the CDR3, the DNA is TGTGCCAGCAGTGGGGACAGGGTTCTAGGGTCCTACGAGCAGTACTTC. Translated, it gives CASSGDRVLGSYEQYF.

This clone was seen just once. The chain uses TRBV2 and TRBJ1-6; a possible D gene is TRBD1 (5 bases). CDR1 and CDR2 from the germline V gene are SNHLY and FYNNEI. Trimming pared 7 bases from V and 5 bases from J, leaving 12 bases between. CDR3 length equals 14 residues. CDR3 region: CASKGEGDNSPLHF. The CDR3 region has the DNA TGTGCCAGCAAAGGAGAAGGGGATAATTCACCCCTCCACTTT.

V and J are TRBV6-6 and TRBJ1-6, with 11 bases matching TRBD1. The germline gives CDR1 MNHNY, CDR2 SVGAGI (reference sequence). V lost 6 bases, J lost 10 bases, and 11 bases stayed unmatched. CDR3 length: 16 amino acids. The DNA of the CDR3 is TGTGCCAGCAGCCCCGGACAGGGGGCTAGGGGCTCACCCCTCCACTTT. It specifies CASSPGQGARGSPLHF.

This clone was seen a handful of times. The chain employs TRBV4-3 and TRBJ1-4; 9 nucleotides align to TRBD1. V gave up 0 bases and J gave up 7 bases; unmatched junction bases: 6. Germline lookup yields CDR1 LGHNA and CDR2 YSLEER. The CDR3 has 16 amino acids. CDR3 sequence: CASSQDVTDRGEKLFF. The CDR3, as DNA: TGCGCCAGCAGCCAAGATGTAACGGACAGGGGTGAAAAACTGTTTTTT.

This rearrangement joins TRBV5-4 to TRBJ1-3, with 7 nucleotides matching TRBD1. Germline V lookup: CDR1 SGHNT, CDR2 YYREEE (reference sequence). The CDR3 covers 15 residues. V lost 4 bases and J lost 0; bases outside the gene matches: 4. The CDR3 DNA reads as TGTGCCAGCAGCCCGGGACAGCACTCTGGAAACACCATATATTTT. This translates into CASSPGQHSGNTIYF.